The 10 T cell receptor beta chains given below trace back to one sample, sequenced in a study of neurological immune-mediated disorders. One entry per CDR3 protein results from TCRdb running MiXCR on the 5' RACE reads. The sample lists roughly 50,000 distinct CDR3 sequences; over 9% were seen once. Sequencing input: PBMCs. These receptors were collected from a man in his 70s with HTLV-1-associated myelopathy (HAM/TSP).

This clonotype was seen ten or more times. The chain uses TRBV6-5 and TRBJ1-6, with D possibly TRBD1 on 6 matching bases. The germline V gene encodes CDR1 MNHEY and CDR2 SVGAGI. This CDR3 has 12 residues. V was trimmed by 7 bases and J by 14 bases, leaving 15 bases between them. CDR3 amino acids: CASKGGDKTLHF. DNA of the CDR3: TGTGCCAGCAAAGGGGGGGACAAAACCCTCCACTTT.

This clonotype was seen at least ten times. V is TRBV7-2 and J is TRBJ1-4, with D possibly matching TRBD1 (5 bases). The CDR3 has 14 amino acids. Germline lookup yields CDR1 SGHTA and CDR2 FQGNSA. The V gene lost 5 bases and the J gene lost 8 bases, with 15 bases spanning the gap. CDR3 DNA sequence: TGTGCCAGCAGCCTGTGGCAGGGTGGAGAAAAACTGTTTTTT. This encodes CASSLWQGGEKLFF.

This clonotype was observed at least ten times. The V and J genes are TRBV20-1 and TRBJ2-2; 12 bases map to TRBD2. Unmatched junction bases numbered 4, after V lost 6 bases and J lost 5 bases. Germline-derived CDR1 and CDR2 are DFQATT and SNEGSKA (reference sequence). The CDR3 sequence is 14 residues long. In DNA form, the CDR3 reads TGCAGTGCACCTACTAGCGGGAGGACCGGGGAGCTGTTTTTT. The encoded protein is CSAPTSGRTGELFF.

This clonotype has a count of ten or more. This sequence joins TRBV6-2 or TRBV6-3 and TRBJ2-2; tentatively, D is TRBD2 (5 bases). Trimming cost V 4 bases and J 6 bases, with 18 bases left between them. Germline V lookup: CDR1 MNHEY, CDR2 SVGEGT. This CDR3 contains 16 residues. CDR3 in amino acids: CASSSRRAVEAGELFF. CDR3 nucleotides: TGTGCCAGCAGTTCTCGGCGGGCCGTAGAAGCCGGGGAGCTGTTTTTT.

This clonotype was recorded many times. This sequence joins TRBV7-9 and TRBJ2-7, with 11 bases aligning to TRBD2. The CDR3 loop spans 16 amino acids. Germline CDR1 is SEHNR and CDR2 is FQNEAQ (reference sequence). The V and J ends lost 4 bases and 4 bases, in that order; junction bases with no gene match: 9. CDR3 in DNA: TGTGCCAGCAGCTCCTTAGCGGGAGGGCCGGTTTACGAGCAGTACTTC. This translates into CASSSLAGGPVYEQYF. The full variable domain, rest sourced from reference TRBV7-9 and TRBJ2-7, is DTGVSQNPRHKITKRGQNVTFRCDPISEHNRLYWYRQTLGQGPEFLTYFQNEAQLEKSRLLSDRFSAERPKGSFSTLEIQRTEQGDSAMYLCASSSLAGGPVYEQYFGPGTRLTVT.

This clonotype was counted ten times or more. J is TRBJ2-1 and V is TRBV11-1; TRBD2 is a possible D gene (5 bases). V was clipped by 4 bases and J by 6 bases, with 13 bases between them. CDR1 and CDR2 from the germline V gene are SGHAT and FQDESV (reference sequence). The CDR3 is 14 residues long. CDR3 sequence reads: CASSSDGRGNEQFF. The CDR3 nucleotides are TGTGCCAGCAGCTCCGACGGTCGGGGCAATGAGCAGTTCTTC.

Many counts were recorded for this clonotype. The genes are TRBV11-2 and TRBJ2-1; D uncertain. The CDR3 covers 11 residues. Germline loops: CDR1 SGHAT, CDR2 FQNNGV. The V gene lost 3 bases and the J gene lost 10 bases, with 7 bases spanning the gap. CDR3 DNA: TGTGCCAGCAGCTTTGGACGGGAGCAGTTCTTC. Translation gives CASSFGREQFF.

This clonotype has at least ten counts. The J gene is TRBJ2-3, the V gene TRBV12-3 or TRBV12-4, with TRBD1 as a possible D gene (5 bases). CDR3 length: 14 residues. The V end was cut by 6 bases, the J end by 2 bases, with 12 bases between. The CDR3 bases are TGTGCCAGCAGGGTGGGGCGCCTCACAGATACGCAGTATTTT. Its translation: CASRVGRLTDTQYF.

This clonotype was recorded at least ten times. V gene TRBV7-6 combines with J gene TRBJ2-4, with 8 bases lining up with TRBD1. Germline V CDR1 and CDR2: SGHVS, FNYEAQ. The J segment lost 9 bases and the V segment lost 3 bases, leaving 4 bases of the junction unmatched. The CDR3 loop spans 13 amino acids. The CDR3 nucleotides read TGTGCCAGCAGCTTCGGACAGGGAACCATTCAGTACTTC. Translated: CASSFGQGTIQYF.

This clonotype was seen many times. The chain joins TRBV12-3 or TRBV12-4 to TRBJ2-1; 10 bases align to TRBD2. The CDR3 sequence is 15 residues long. The V gene end was trimmed by 3 bases and the J gene end by 9 bases; junction bases not matched to a gene: 8. CDR3: CASSFRAGGPIEQFF. CDR3 nucleotides: TGTGCCAGCAGTTTCAGAGCGGGAGGGCCTATTGAGCAGTTCTTC.